This T cell receptor beta chain came from a study of regulatory and conventional T cells in RAG deficiency. Notes on the study in general: Sorted Omenn CD25-high CD127-low cells may not be bona fide Tregs. Patient subsets had shorter CDR3s; Omenn Treg-Tconv overlap exceeded 90%. Treg unique TCR beta sequences were approximately 99-fold fewer in Omenn syndrome and CID/AS patients than controls.

Points on this clone: What it recognizes is unknown.

CDR3 length: 12 amino acids. Germline values: CDR1 SQVTM, CDR2 ANQGSEA. The V end was cut by 3 bases, the J end by 5 bases, with 10 bases between. This table comes from immunoSEQ multiplex PCR, and its TCRdb copy is limited to in-frame clones, with some not included. This sample yields roughly 32,000 clones, of which over 75% are seen a single time; about 13% belongs to the top ten. Another study also made use of these data, one on regulatory T cells. Per that paper: The PCR used 52 TRBV and 13 TRBJ primers.

The sample comprised CD8+ T cells sorted from blood. The chain couples TRBV29-1 to TRBJ2-5; D gene unclear. The TCR originated in a human donor in good health. CDR3 loop: CSVEVQIETQYF. CDR3 DNA sequence: TGCAGCGTTGAGGTCCAGATCGAGACCCAGTACTTC.